This T cell receptor (beta chain) was found in a study of cytomegalovirus exposure and HLA in healthy donors. Study results and limitations: Of the V segments, some could not be distinguished, including TRBV6-2 and TRBV6-3, and were excluded. It was shown in a later analysis that HLA-associated TCR beta chains were more clonally expanded than other, equally common chains. Later analysis demonstrated an association between a missense DCLRE1C variant and TCR beta V- and J-gene trimming.

The PCR contained 60 Vbeta and 13 Jbeta primers. Here immunoSEQ multiplex PCR was the method, and the copy in TCRdb shows in-frame clones only, minus some. The table has just over 150,000 clones, 60% to 80% seen once. CDR3 size: 14 residues. Trimming pared 6 bases from V and 7 bases from J, leaving 19 bases between. CDR1 and CDR2 from the germline V gene are MNHEY and SMNVEV (reference sequence). Points on this clone: Its antigen is not known.

This sequence originates from a woman aged 50 to 65 in good health and CMV-seropositive. The genes are TRBV27 and TRBJ2-7, with a possible D match to TRBD2 (5 bases). The specimen was PBMCs. CDR3 nucleotides: TGTGCCAGCAGGACGGCAGGAGGCGGTTTAGAGCAGTACTTC. Protein sequence: CASRTAGGGLEQYF.